This TCR beta chain was observed in a study of T cell changes during pregnancy in multiple sclerosis. CDR3 size: 13 residues. Germline CDR1 and CDR2: MGHDK and SYGVNS. J was trimmed by 8 bases and V by 7 bases; bases with no gene match: 7. Profiled with immunoSEQ multiplex PCR; TCRdb holds only in-frame clones, not every one. The profile shows around 77,000 clones, 90% to 95% of them singletons. The starting material was peripheral blood, obtained in the third trimester of pregnancy. The rearrangement links TRBV25-1 to TRBJ2-1; 8 positions agree with TRBD2. The receptor comes from a female donor with multiple sclerosis, enrolled in a pregnancy study. CDR3 region: CASMRTSLDEQFF. The CDR3, as DNA: TGTGCCAGCATGAGGACTAGCTTAGATGAGCAGTTCTTC.